The clone carrying this T cell receptor (beta chain) turned up a few times. Here immunoSEQ multiplex PCR was the method, and the copy in TCRdb shows in-frame clones only, minus some. In the table there are approximately 130,000 clones, roughly 89% of which are singletons. This specimen belongs to a study of control samples from healthy donors and cancer patients. The CDR3 totals 17 residues. Looked up from germline, CDR1 is LNHDA and CDR2 is SQIVND (reference sequence). With 2 bases removed from V and 8 bases from J, the gap between germline ends came to 19 bases. Sequencing used blood. The V call is TRBV19, the J call TRBJ1-6; the D gene is possibly TRBD1 (6 bases). This clonotype was obtained from a man aged 30 to 45 in good health. This CDR3 reads CASSIIRGLGGDSPLHF. In DNA, the CDR3 is TGTGCCAGTAGTATAATTCGCGGATTAGGGGGTGATTCACCCCTCCACTTT.